Below, 4 T cell receptor beta chains from the same sample are listed, as sequenced in a study of CD8+ T cells in alopecia areata. cDNA prepared by RNA extraction and subsequent reverse transcription served as the template for sequencing. Clones were read by immunoSEQ multiplex PCR, and TCRdb kept only the in-frame ones, dropping some. The repertoire holds 95,000 to 100,000 clones, with roughly two thirds as singletons. Treatment given: oral pan-JAK inhibitor, 5-10 mg twice daily. The sample was CD8+ T cells sorted from blood, taken at week 4, from a patient treated with tofacitinib. The receptors shown here come from a human donor with alopecia areata.

The rearrangement joins TRBV28 to TRBJ2-6; D might be TRBD1 (7 bases). The CDR3 is 15 amino acids. Looked up from germline, CDR1 is MDHEN and CDR2 is SYDVKM. Deletions cut 5 bases from V and 4 bases from J, with 12 bases between. The CDR3 sequence is CASSRRGVGANVLTF. Here the CDR3 DNA reads TGTGCCAGCAGTCGCAGGGGGGTCGGGGCCAACGTCCTGACTTTC.

The J gene is TRBJ1-2, the V gene TRBV7-3; 8 bases fit TRBD1. This CDR3 spans 14 amino acids. The junction had 8 bases not matched to a gene; V was cut back by 5 bases and J by 6 bases. Germline CDR1 SGHTA, CDR2 FQGTGA. The CDR3 protein is CASSLQDREDGYTF. DNA of the CDR3: TGTGCCAGCAGCCTTCAGGACAGGGAGGATGGCTACACCTTC.

This chain links TRBV7-9 with TRBJ2-7, with 10 positions matching TRBD1. Trimming took 4 bases from V and 2 from J; bases not matched to a gene: 2. The CDR3 is made up of 14 amino acids. Germline CDR1 SEHNR, CDR2 FQNEAQ (reference sequence). CDR3 coding DNA: TGTGCCAGCAGCTATGGGACAGGGGCCTACGAGCAGTACTTC. It encodes CASSYGTGAYEQYF.

This chain uses TRBV27 with TRBJ2-3; TRBD2 aligns across 10 bases. V shed 5 bases, J shed 4 bases, and the junction held 3 bases outside the gene matches. Germline loops: CDR1 MNHEY, CDR2 SMNVEV (reference sequence). This CDR3 contains 14 residues. The CDR3 region has the DNA TGTGCCAGCAGTCCCACTAGCGGGGCAGATACGCAGTATTTT. Protein sequence: CASSPTSGADTQYF.